This T cell receptor (beta chain) was recovered during a study of blood T cell repertoires in COVID-19. Study at large: Samples taken during acute and convalescent COVID-19 were collected in the United States, Italy and Spain. PBMCs, B-cell-depleted T cells, or T cells were the source of the cDNA or gDNA that made up the material.

Authors' methods: Estimates of nucleated cell counts were drawn from the amplification of reference gene primers. Assay: immunoSEQ multiplex PCR; the TCRdb copy retains only in-frame clones and omits some. V and J calls plus clone size are reproduced from that table; the DNA served to infer D and trimming. The data contain more than 200,000 clones, around 80% of them singletons. J was trimmed by 6 bases and V by 4 bases; bases with no gene match: 6. The CDR3 runs to 14 residues. Per germline, CDR1 SGHRS and CDR2 YFSETQ. The chain combines TRBV5-1 with TRBJ1-2, with 10 bases matching TRBD1. Sequencing was carried out using peripheral blood. The sequence derives from a woman aged 40 to 50 with active or convalescent COVID-19. CDR3 in DNA: TGCGCCAGCAGCCCACTGACAGGGGGCCATGGCTACACCTTC. It is translated as CASSPLTGGHGYTF.